What follows is one TCR beta chain and its context. This clonotype has a count of ten or more. Its antigen is currently not known. No clone much larger than this one lies a single base away; base qualities are absent. This record comes from a study of neurological immune-mediated disorders (dated by TCRdb to the late 2010s). About the full investigation: Among the approximately 34 multiple sclerosis patients, about 31 had relapsing-remitting MS and 3 had secondary progressive MS. Of the approximately 70 subjects in the cohort, about 14 were HAM/TSP patients, approximately 34 were multiple sclerosis patients, and around 20 were healthy controls. The 100 to 110 TCR-beta libraries covered PBMC samples along with longitudinal samples, technical triplicates, and paired sorted CD4+ and CD8+ T-cell subsets. The study compared peripheral blood TCR-beta repertoires of HTLV-I-associated myelopathy (HAM/TSP) patients, multiple sclerosis patients and healthy controls using UMI-based sequencing. Each longitudinal HAM/TSP and healthy donor was sampled at 3 time-points spaced at roughly 3-40 month intervals. What the authors observed across the whole study: The MS cluster was not associated with any clinical or MRI features, and the authors stated that larger cohorts are needed. No identical CDR3 amino acid sequences were found to be shared among expanded clones across subjects, suggesting that TCR-beta repertoires were private in all groups. TCR clonal expansion was highest in HAM/TSP patients and lowest in MS patients, with MS patients falling below even healthy controls. Repertoires from 18 of 34 MS patients were grouped by phylogenetic analysis into a cluster of related CDR3 sequences, suggesting a possible repertoire-level signature.

The time point tag for this specimen amounts to: longitudinal time-point 1 (baseline). For the unsorted PBMC libraries, 2 million PBMCs were stored in RNAlater at -80 degrees C until RNA extraction and were used to generate the libraries. The multiple sclerosis patients were enrolled in a US clinical protocol that used magnetic resonance imaging to evaluate disease progression. PBMCs were separated from peripheral blood using Ficoll-Hypaque density gradient centrifugation and then cryopreserved in liquid nitrogen. cDNA synthesis used template-switch 5'RACE with a primer carrying a 10-nucleotide random unique molecular identifier tagging each TCR transcript. Over 180 million TCR-beta sequences, covering 15-18 subjects, were produced in each sequencing run. Total RNA was extracted with the RNeasy kit. TCR-beta VDJ regions were amplified with primers for the TCR constant region and the 5'RACE anchor, using the KAPA Real-time Library Amplification kit. Sample indexes and Illumina adaptors were added in a first PCR, and a second PCR then increased library yield. After Ampure bead purification, the roughly 650 bp TCR product was size-selected on a 2% E-gel SizeSelection system. Before pooling, library quality was assessed on a Bioanalyzer, concentration was determined with Qubit, and library quantification was performed with the Kapa Library Quantification kit. An Illumina HiSeq 2500 was used to sequence the libraries paired-end at 2 x 150 bp. To increase sequence diversity, roughly 23-30% phiX was spiked into each library pool. For the original study's pipeline: The UMI-based MiGEC pipeline processed quality-filtered reads and removed over 80% of raw TCR sequences during error correction. VDJ genes were aligned to IMGT germline references, and each clonotype was defined by a unique CDR3 amino acid sequence together with V-J genes. Clonal expansion, Shannon diversity and CDR3 relatedness (CalcPairwiseDistances, ClusterSamples) were evaluated with VDJtools, and phylogenetic trees were built with CLCbio workbench. A clone was classed as expanded if it had 8 or more unique UMIs, a cutoff based on coefficient-of-variation modelling across technical triplicates. The public sequencing data were trimmed at Q25 with fastp and processed into clonotypes with MiXCR by TCRdb, which kept only in-frame beta chains. When rows share a CDR3 protein, they turn into one entry using the most common DNA and genes. TCRdb assigned the V and J calls; the authors' analysis was not used. The sample records under 40,000 distinct CDR3 sequences, around 3.1% of which are singletons. Of the sample, about 8.3% falls within the top ten clones.

Sequenced material: PBMCs. This receptor was identified in a woman in her sixties with multiple sclerosis.

The DNA is as follows: TGCAGCGTTGAGGGGACTAGCGGGGAGACCACTAGCACAGATACGCAGTATTTT. It encodes CSVEGTSGETTSTDTQYF. The chain is encoded by TRBV29-1 joined to TRBJ2-3; TRBD2 fits 13 bases in the junction. The CDR3 runs 18 amino acids, cysteine and phenylalanine included. The read is trimmed to its CDR3 DNA, 54 bases read in frame from base 1. V lost 3 bases and J lost 0 bases, and the count of bases not matched to a germline gene is 9. CDR1 is given as SQVTM and CDR2 as ANQGSEA, both from the germline V gene.